This T cell receptor (beta chain) derives from a study of cytomegalovirus exposure and HLA in healthy donors. Primers: 60 Vbeta forward and 13 Jbeta reverse. Generated by immunoSEQ multiplex PCR, the TCRdb table keeps only in-frame clones and is missing some. The profile shows roughly 120,000 clones, roughly 82% of them singletons. V lost 5 bases and J 4 bases, leaving 11 bases between the germline ends. The CDR3 is 13 amino acids. CDR1 is SEHNR and CDR2 is FQNEAQ in the germline V gene (reference sequence). The clonotype was recovered from a woman aged 55-69 years in good health and CMV-seropositive. The chain recombines TRBV7-9 with TRBJ1-1, with D perhaps matching TRBD1 (5 bases). Sequenced sample: PBMCs. CDR3 nucleotides: TGTGCCAGCAGCCAGACAGTTACCACTGAAGCTTTCTTT. This translates into CASSQTVTTEAFF.